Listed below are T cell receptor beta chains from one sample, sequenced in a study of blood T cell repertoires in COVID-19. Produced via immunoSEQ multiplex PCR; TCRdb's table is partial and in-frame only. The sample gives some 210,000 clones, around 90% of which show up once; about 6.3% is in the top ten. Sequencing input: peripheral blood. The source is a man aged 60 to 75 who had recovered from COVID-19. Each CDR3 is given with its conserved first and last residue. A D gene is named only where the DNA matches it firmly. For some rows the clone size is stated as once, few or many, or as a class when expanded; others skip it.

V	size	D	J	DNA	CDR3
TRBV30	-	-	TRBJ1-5	TGTGCCTGGAGCGCAGATAGCAATCAGCCCCAGCATTTT	CAWSADSNQPQHF
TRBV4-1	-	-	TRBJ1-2	TGCGCCAGCAGCCAAAAGGGGTACTATGGCTACACCTTC	CASSQKGYYGYTF
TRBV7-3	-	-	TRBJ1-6	TGTGCCAGCAGCGCAGTAAGTCAGAATTCACCCCTCCACTTT	CASSAVSQNSPLHF
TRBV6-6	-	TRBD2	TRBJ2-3	TGTGCCAGCAGCGGGGGGGCGGTCCCAGATACGCAGTATTTT	CASSGGAVPDTQYF
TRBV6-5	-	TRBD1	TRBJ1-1	TGTGCCAGCAGTTCTACCGGGACAGGGTTAATCACTGAAGCTTTCTTT	CASSSTGTGLITEAFF
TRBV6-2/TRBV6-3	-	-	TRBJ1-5	TGTGCCAGCAGTTACTCGGGCGGGGGCGATCAGCCCCAGCATTTT	CASSYSGGGDQPQHF
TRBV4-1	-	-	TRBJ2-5	TGCGCCAGCAGCCCCCTCGAGGGTGGACAGACCCAGTACTTC	CASSPLEGGQTQYF
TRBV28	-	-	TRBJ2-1	TGTGCCAGCAGTTTAGACTTCCCCAATGAGCAGTTCTTC	CASSLDFPNEQFF
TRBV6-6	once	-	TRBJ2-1	TGTGCCAGCAGTTACTCTGCAGGGCAGAATGAGCAGTTCTTC	CASSYSAGQNEQFF
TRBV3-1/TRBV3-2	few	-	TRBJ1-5	TGTGCCAGCAGCCAAGATTTAGATAGCAATCAGCCCCAGCATTTT	CASSQDLDSNQPQHF
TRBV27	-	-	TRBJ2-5	TGTGCCAGCCGTTACCGGGACTTCCAAGAGACCCAGTACTTC	CASRYRDFQETQYF
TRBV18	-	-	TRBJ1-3	TGTGCCAGCTCACAAATAGGTTCCCCGGGTTCGGGAAACACCATATATTTT	CASSQIGSPGSGNTIYF
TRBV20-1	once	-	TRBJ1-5	TGCAGTGCTAGTGAGGGAGGGTTCAATCAGCCCCAGCATTTT	CSASEGGFNQPQHF
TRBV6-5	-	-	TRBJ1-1	TGTGCCAGCAGTTACTCGAAGGGGATTCAGCATGAAGCTTTCTTT	CASSYSKGIQHEAFF
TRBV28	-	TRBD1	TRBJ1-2	TGTGCCAGCCGGGGACAGACCTATGGCTACACCTTC	CASRGQTYGYTF
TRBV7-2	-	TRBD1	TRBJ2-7	TGTGCCAGCAGCTTTTTCAGGACAGGTACCTACGAGCAGTACTTC	CASSFFRTGTYEQYF
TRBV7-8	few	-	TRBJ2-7	TGTGCCAGCAGCTTAGTATTAGGGGGCGAGCAGTACTTC	CASSLVLGGEQYF
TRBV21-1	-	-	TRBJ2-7	TGTGCCAGCAGCAAAGAGAGGGGGCGGGGCTACGAGCAGTACTTC	CASSKERGRGYEQYF
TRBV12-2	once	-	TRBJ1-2	TGTGCAAGTCGGGACAGCCCGAAGGGCTATGGCTACACCTTC	CASRDSPKGYGYTF
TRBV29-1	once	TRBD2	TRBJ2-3	TGCAGCGGCCGACTAGCGGGGGAAAATTTACTCAGCACAGATACGCAGTATTTT	CSGRLAGENLLSTDTQYF
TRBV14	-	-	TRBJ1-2	TGTGCCAGCAGCCGTCGAGAAGTCCCGGGTAAAAATGGCTACACCTTC	CASSRREVPGKNGYTF
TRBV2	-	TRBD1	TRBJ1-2	TGTGCCAGCAGTGAAACCCGACAGGGTCCTAACTATGGCTACACCTTC	CASSETRQGPNYGYTF
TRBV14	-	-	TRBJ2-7	TGTGCCAGCAGCCCAATGGCTTCTTATTCCTACGAGCAGTACTTC	CASSPMASYSYEQYF
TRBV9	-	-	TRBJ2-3	TGTGCCAGCAGCGTAGGTTCGGGGGTCACAGATACGCAGTATTTT	CASSVGSGVTDTQYF
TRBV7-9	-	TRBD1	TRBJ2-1	TGTGCCAGCAGCCGGGGACAGACCTACAATGAGCAGTTCTTC	CASSRGQTYNEQFF
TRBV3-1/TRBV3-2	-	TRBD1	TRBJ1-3	TGTGCCAGCCAGGGGGTCCGGCCGCCAATCTCTGGAAACACCATATATTTT	CASQGVRPPISGNTIYF
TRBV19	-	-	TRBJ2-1	TGTGCCAGCACGCGGGAAGCGGATGACAATGAGCAGTTCTTC	CASTREADDNEQFF
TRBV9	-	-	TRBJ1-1	TGTGCCAGCAGCGTAGTTAGTGACACGCACACTGAAGCTTTCTTT	CASSVVSDTHTEAFF
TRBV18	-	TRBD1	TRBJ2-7	TGTGCCAGCTCACCTAGTACCGGGACAGGAGTATACGAGCAGTACTTC	CASSPSTGTGVYEQYF
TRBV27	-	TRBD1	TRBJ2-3	TGTGCCAGCAGTTTAGGGCACGGGACAGGTCTCCAATCAGATACGCAGTATTTT	CASSLGHGTGLQSDTQYF
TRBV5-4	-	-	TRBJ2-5	TGTGCCAGCAGCGGAGACAGGCAAGAGACCCAGTACTTC	CASSGDRQETQYF
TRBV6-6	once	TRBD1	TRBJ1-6	TGTGCCAGCAGTTATAAGGGACAGGGCCCAAATTCACCCCTCCACTTT	CASSYKGQGPNSPLHF
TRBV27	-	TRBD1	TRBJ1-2	TGTGCCAGCAAAGCGGGACAGGCATATGGCTACACCTTC	CASKAGQAYGYTF
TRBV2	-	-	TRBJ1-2	-	CASILGQGANYGYTF
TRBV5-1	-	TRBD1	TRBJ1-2	TGCGCCAGCAGCTCCGCCGGACAGGGGGACGATGGCTACACCTTC	CASSSAGQGDDGYTF
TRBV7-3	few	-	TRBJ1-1	TGTGCCAGCAGCTTAAGCCACAGGGCTGAAGCTTTCTTT	CASSLSHRAEAFF
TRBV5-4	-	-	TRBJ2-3	TGTGCCAGCAGCGGCTCGTCAGATACGCAGTATTTT	CASSGSSDTQYF
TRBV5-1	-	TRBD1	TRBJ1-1	TGCGCCAGCAGCATCACAGGGGGCAATACTGAAGCTTTCTTT	CASSITGGNTEAFF
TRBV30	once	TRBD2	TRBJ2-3	TGTGCCTGGAGCGCGGGGACTAGCGGGAGTACAGATACGCAGTATTTT	CAWSAGTSGSTDTQYF
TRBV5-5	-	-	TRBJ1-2	TGTGCCAGCAGCCTGGAGCCGTACGACTATGGCTACACCTTC	CASSLEPYDYGYTF
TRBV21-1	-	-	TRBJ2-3	TGTGCCAGCAGCAAAGCGCTTAGGGGAGGCAGCCTAATACGGAGCACAGATACGCAGTATTTT	CASSKALRGGSLIRSTDTQYF
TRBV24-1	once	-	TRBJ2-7	TGTGCCACCAGTGATGGGAGTTCCCCCTCCTACGAGCAGTACTTC	CATSDGSSPSYEQYF
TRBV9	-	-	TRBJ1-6	TGTGCCAGCAGCGTAGATGCCAGGGGTGATTCACCCCTCCACTTT	CASSVDARGDSPLHF
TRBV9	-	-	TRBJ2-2	TGTGCCAGCAGCGTATCAACAGGGATCACCGGGGAGCTGTTTTTT	CASSVSTGITGELFF
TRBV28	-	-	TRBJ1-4	TGTGCCAGCCTATCTGAAAGGGGAGGAGAAAAACTGTTTTTT	CASLSERGGEKLFF